The rows below give T cell receptor beta chains drawn from one sample of a study of PD-1 blockade in classical Hodgkin lymphoma. Using immunoSEQ multiplex PCR, the repertoire was profiled, and TCRdb retains in-frame clones only, with some absent. The table records about 76,000 clones, about 89% of them present only once. Specimen: peripheral blood mononuclear cells (PBMCs), collected at baseline. These receptors were collected from a human donor with classical Hodgkin lymphoma. Both conserved end residues are part of each CDR3. The order of the fields is J gene, D gene, V gene, CDR3 length, clone size, CDR3 DNA, CDR3 protein. A D gene is named only where the DNA matches it firmly. Clone sizes are given selectively: once, few, many, or a class where the clone is expanded.

>TRBJ1-4|NA|TRBV19|14|NA
TGTGCCAGTAGTATCTCAAGGGGAGCTGAAAAACTGTTTTTT
CASSISRGAEKLFF
>TRBJ2-5|TRBD2|TRBV5-6|14|NA
TGTGCCAGCAGCCTACTAGCGGGTCAAGAGACCCAGTACTTC
CASSLLAGQETQYF
>TRBJ2-5|NA|TRBV6-5|13|once
TGTGCCAGCAGTCGGAATAGAAAAGAGACCCAGTACTTC
CASSRNRKETQYF
>TRBJ1-1|TRBD1|TRBV30|15|NA
TGTGCCTGGAAAAGAGAGGGGGCTATGAACACTGAAGCTTTCTTT
CAWKREGAMNTEAFF
>TRBJ2-1|TRBD2|TRBV19|18|NA
TGTGCCAGTAGAGTCCCGGGACTAGCGGGAGGGCCTCTCAATGAGCAGTTCTTC
CASRVPGLAGGPLNEQFF
>TRBJ1-1|TRBD1|TRBV2|13|NA
TGTGCCAGCAGTGAAAGGACAGGGTCCGAAGCTTTCTTT
CASSERTGSEAFF
>TRBJ1-2|NA|TRBV5-1|14|NA
TGCGCCAGCAGCTTGGCCACGGACGTCTATGGCTACACCTTC
CASSLATDVYGYTF
>TRBJ2-7|NA|TRBV7-2|14|NA
TGTGCCAGCAGCTTACAGGTCCCAGGCGACGAGCAGTACTTC
CASSLQVPGDEQYF
>TRBJ1-1|NA|TRBV7-2|13|NA
TGTGCCAGCTCCTATCAACCGAACACTGAAGCTTTCTTT
CASSYQPNTEAFF
>TRBJ1-4|TRBD1|TRBV7-6|15|NA
TGTGCCAGCAGCGCCATACAGGGGGCGTGGGAAAAACTGTTTTTT
CASSAIQGAWEKLFF
>TRBJ2-7|NA|TRBV29-1|10|NA
TGCAGCGTCGAGTTATGCGAGCAGTACTTC
CSVELCEQYF
>TRBJ2-2|TRBD2|TRBV11-2|16|NA
TGTGCCAGCAGCCGCGGGACTAGCGGGAACACCGGGGAGCTGTTTTTT
CASSRGTSGNTGELFF
>TRBJ1-5|NA|TRBV7-6|13|NA
TGTGCCAGCAGCCCTCGACATAATCAGCCCCAGCATTTT
CASSPRHNQPQHF
>TRBJ1-2|NA|TRBV28|14|few
TGTGCCAGCAGTCCCGGGGTGGCTGGCTATGGCTACACCTTC
CASSPGVAGYGYTF
>TRBJ1-2|NA|TRBV23-1|14|few
TGCGCCAGCAGTCAACCCAGATCCGGCGGGGGCTACACCTTC
CASSQPRSGGGYTF
>TRBJ2-6|NA|TRBV29-1|14|NA
TGCAGCGCTGCCTCGGTCTCTGGGGCCAACGTCCTGACTTTC
CSAASVSGANVLTF
>TRBJ2-3|NA|TRBV7-9|14|NA
TGTGCCAGCAGCTTAGAGGACTTTTCCGATACGCAGTATTTT
CASSLEDFSDTQYF
>TRBJ1-2|NA|TRBV30|12|few
TGTGCCTGGAGTGCCCAAGCCTATGGCTACACCTTC
CAWSAQAYGYTF
>TRBJ2-5|NA|TRBV5-6|14|NA
TGTGCCAGCACTCTCCTGGGGTCGGAAGAGACCCAGTACTTC
CASTLLGSEETQYF
>TRBJ1-1|TRBD1|TRBV4-1|16|NA
TGCGCCAGCAGCCACGATCGGACAGGACGGGGCACTGAAGCTTTCTTT
CASSHDRTGRGTEAFF
>TRBJ2-2|NA|TRBV19|14|once
TGTGCCAGTAGTATATTAGAGAACACCGGGGAGCTGTTTTTT
CASSILENTGELFF
>TRBJ2-1|TRBD2|TRBV29-1|15|NA
TGCAGCGCCGGGACTAGCGGGAGGGCCATGAATGAGCAGTTCTTC
CSAGTSGRAMNEQFF
>TRBJ2-7|TRBD2|TRBV15|17|NA
TGTGCCACCAGCAGAGATGGGTTCGGGGTAGCGGGCGGCGAGCAGTACTTC
CATSRDGFGVAGGEQYF